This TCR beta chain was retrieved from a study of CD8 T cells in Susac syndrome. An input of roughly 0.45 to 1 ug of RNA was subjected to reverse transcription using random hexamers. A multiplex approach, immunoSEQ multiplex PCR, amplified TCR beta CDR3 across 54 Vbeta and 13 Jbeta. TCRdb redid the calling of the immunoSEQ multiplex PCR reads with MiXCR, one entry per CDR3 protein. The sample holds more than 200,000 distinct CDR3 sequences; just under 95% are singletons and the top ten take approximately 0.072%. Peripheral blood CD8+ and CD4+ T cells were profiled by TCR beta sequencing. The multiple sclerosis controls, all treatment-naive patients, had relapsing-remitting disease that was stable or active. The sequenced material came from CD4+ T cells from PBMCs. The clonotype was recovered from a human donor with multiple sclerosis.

DNA for the CDR3: TGTGCCACCAGAGGGGATGGGATTGATACGCAGTATTTT. The encoded protein is CATRGDGIDTQYF. The chain is built from TRBV24-1 and TRBJ2-3; D is perhaps TRBD1 (5 bases). V lost 7 bases and J lost 6, with 13 bases in between. This CDR3 is built from 13 residues. Germline loops: CDR1 KGHDR, CDR2 SFDVKD.